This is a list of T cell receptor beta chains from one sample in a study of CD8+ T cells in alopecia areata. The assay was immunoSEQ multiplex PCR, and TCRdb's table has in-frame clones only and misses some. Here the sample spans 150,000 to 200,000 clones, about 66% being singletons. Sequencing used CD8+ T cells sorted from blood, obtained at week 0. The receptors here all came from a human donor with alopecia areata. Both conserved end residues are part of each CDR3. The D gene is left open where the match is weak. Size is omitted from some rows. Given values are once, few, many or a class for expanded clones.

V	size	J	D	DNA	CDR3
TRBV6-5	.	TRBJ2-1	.	TGTGCCAGCAAAGGGGGGGTATACAATGAGCAGTTCTTC	CASKGGVYNEQFF
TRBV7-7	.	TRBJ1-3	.	TGTGCCAGCAGCCCGGGGAGCTCTGGAAACACCATATATTTT	CASSPGSSGNTIYF
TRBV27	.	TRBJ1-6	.	TGTGCCAGCAGTTTGAGGGGACAATATAATTCACCCCTCCACTTT	CASSLRGQYNSPLHF
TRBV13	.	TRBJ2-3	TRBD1	TGTGCCAGCAGTCCACCTCGACAGGGGGCGGCGGGAGATACGCAGTATTTT	CASSPPRQGAAGDTQYF
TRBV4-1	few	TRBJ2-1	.	TGCGCCAGCAGCCAAGAAGCGAATGAGCAGTTCTTC	CASSQEANEQFF
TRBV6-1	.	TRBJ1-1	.	TGTGCCAGCGGTGAGGGGGCTGAAGCTTTCTTT	CASGEGAEAFF
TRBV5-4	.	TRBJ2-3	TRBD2	TGTGCCAGCAGGCCTAGCGGGGGGGCAGATACGCAGTATTTT	CASRPSGGADTQYF
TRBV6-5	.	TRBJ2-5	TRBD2	TGTGCCAGCAGTTACCCGGGAGGCGAGACCCAGTACTTC	CASSYPGGETQYF
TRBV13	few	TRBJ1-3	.	TGTGCCAGCAGCTTGGGGCGGGCCACCATATATTTT	CASSLGRATIYF
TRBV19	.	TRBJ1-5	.	TGTGCCAGTAGTCCAAGCGAGGGACAGCCCCAGCATTTT	CASSPSEGQPQHF
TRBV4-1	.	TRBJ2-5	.	TGCGCCAGCAGCCAAGACCGAAGTACGGCGGGAGAGACCCAGTACTTC	CASSQDRSTAGETQYF
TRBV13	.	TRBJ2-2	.	TGTGCCAGCAGCTTAGGCCTTCCCCGGAAGAACACCGGGGAGCTGTTTTTT	CASSLGLPRKNTGELFF
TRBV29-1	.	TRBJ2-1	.	TGCAGCGATAAGGACAGCCCGGAGCAGTTCTTC	CSDKDSPEQFF
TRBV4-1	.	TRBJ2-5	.	TGCGCCAGCAGCCAAGAGACCTACTCATCACAAGAGACCCAGTACTTC	CASSQETYSSQETQYF